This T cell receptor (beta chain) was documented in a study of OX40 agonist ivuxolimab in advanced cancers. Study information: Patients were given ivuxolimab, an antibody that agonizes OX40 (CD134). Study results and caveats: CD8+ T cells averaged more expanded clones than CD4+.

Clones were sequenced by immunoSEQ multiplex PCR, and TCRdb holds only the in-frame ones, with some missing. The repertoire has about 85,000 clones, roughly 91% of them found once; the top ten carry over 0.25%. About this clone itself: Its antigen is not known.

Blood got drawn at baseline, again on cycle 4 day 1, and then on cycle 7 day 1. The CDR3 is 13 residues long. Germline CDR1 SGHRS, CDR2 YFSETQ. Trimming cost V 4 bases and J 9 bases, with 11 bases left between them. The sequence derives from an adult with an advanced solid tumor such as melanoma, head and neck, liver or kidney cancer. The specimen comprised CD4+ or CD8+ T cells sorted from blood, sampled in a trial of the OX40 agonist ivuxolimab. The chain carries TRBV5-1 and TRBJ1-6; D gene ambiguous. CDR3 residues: CASSQTISSPLHF. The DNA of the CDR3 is TGCGCCAGCAGCCAAACGATCTCTTCACCCCTCCACTTT.